Below, 28 T cell receptor beta chains from the same sample are listed, as sequenced in a study of early T cells in non-severe SARS-CoV-2 infection. One entry per CDR3 protein, called by TCRdb with MiXCR from the 5' RACE reads. The table shows roughly 29,000 distinct CDR3 sequences, with 2.5% to 3.5% occurring only once. The sequencing sample was made of whole blood. These receptors all come from an adult who was a healthcare worker with PCR-confirmed SARS-CoV-2 infection or an uninfected control (not recorded which).

The sample holds many counts of this clonotype. V usage is TRBV12-5 and J usage is TRBJ1-1; possibly TRBD1 for D (5 bases). This CDR3 spans 18 amino acids. With 0 bases removed from V and 1 base from J, the gap between germline ends came to 18 bases. Germline loops: CDR1 LGHNT, CDR2 FRNRAP. The CDR3 is CASGLVRRGSTTNTEAFF. The CDR3 nucleotides read TGTGCTAGTGGTTTGGTACGGCGGGGCAGCACCACGAACACTGAAGCTTTCTTT. Based on the CDR3 plus reference TRBV12-5 and TRBJ1-1, the full variable domain is DARVTQTPRHKVTEMGQEVTMRCQPILGHNTVFWYRQTMMQGLELLAYFRNRAPLDDSGMPKDRFSAEMPDATLATLKIQPSEPRDSAVYFCASGLVRRGSTTNTEAFFGQGTRLTVV.

This clonotype was counted at least ten times. This chain uses TRBV3-1 with TRBJ2-4; D is tentatively TRBD1 or TRBD2 (7 bases each). Trimming removed 1 base at V and 7 bases at J, with 17 bases between. Germline V lookup: CDR1 LGHDT, CDR2 YNNKEL (reference sequence). CDR3 size: 16 residues. The CDR3 sequence is CASSQGVGGGWNIQYF. DNA of the CDR3: TGTGCCAGCAGCCAAGGAGTGGGAGGGGGCTGGAACATTCAGTACTTC.

There are many counts of this clonotype. V is TRBV29-1 and J is TRBJ1-1; maybe TRBD1 (5 bases). Between the trimmed V and J ends, which lost 7 bases and 4 bases, there was a span of 16 bases. CDR3 size: 13 residues. Germline V CDR1 and CDR2: SQVTM, ANQGSEA. CDR3 loop: CSASRGVPTEAFF. The CDR3 region has the DNA TGCAGCGCCTCACGAGGGGTTCCCACTGAAGCTTTCTTT.

This clonotype was recorded many times. The rearrangement links TRBV4-1 to TRBJ1-2, with a tentative D call TRBD1 (6 bases). V was pared by 0 bases and J by 5 bases, with 13 bases between. The CDR3 loop spans 15 amino acids. Germline V CDR1 and CDR2: MGHRA, YSYEKL. This CDR3 is CASSQDRTAPYGYTF. Here the CDR3 DNA reads TGCGCCAGCAGCCAAGATAGGACAGCTCCTTATGGCTACACCTTC.

This clonotype has at least ten counts. The chain employs TRBV12-3 or TRBV12-4 and TRBJ1-2; D gene uncertain. V lost 6 bases and J 4 bases, leaving 15 bases between the germline ends. This CDR3 spans 14 amino acids. CDR3 region: CASSLDSPLYGYTF. The CDR3 DNA reads as TGTGCCAGCAGCCTGGATAGCCCCCTCTATGGCTACACCTTC.

This clonotype has at least ten counts. This chain uses TRBV7-9 with TRBJ1-5; D is unresolved. This CDR3 region has 12 residues. From germline, CDR1 is SEHNR and CDR2 FQNEAQ (reference sequence). The germline V and J ends were trimmed by 1 base and 5 bases, with 3 bases remaining between them. The CDR3 DNA reads TGTGCCAGCAGCTTAGATGATCAGCCCCAGCATTTT. This gives the protein CASSLDDQPQHF.

This clonotype came up many times. The V gene is TRBV12-3 or TRBV12-4, the J gene TRBJ2-1, with D perhaps TRBD1 or TRBD2 (6 bases each). V lost 3 bases and J lost 8, with 17 bases in between. The CDR3 length is 15 residues. CDR3 region: CASSLRGAGFDEQFF. The CDR3 DNA reads TGTGCCAGCAGTTTGAGGGGGGCCGGTTTCGATGAGCAGTTCTTC.

This clonotype was seen ten or more times. The rearrangement uses TRBV30 and TRBJ1-5; the D gene is possibly TRBD1 (5 bases). Germline V CDR1 and CDR2: GTSNPN, SVGIG (reference sequence). V lost 0 bases, J lost 4 bases, and 10 bases lay in between. The CDR3 consists of 14 residues. Here the CDR3 reads CAWSVLAGNQPQHF. DNA for the CDR3: TGTGCCTGGAGTGTACTGGCAGGGAATCAGCCCCAGCATTTT.

This clonotype appeared many times. The CDR3 reads CASSLESLGETQYF. The CDR3 nucleotides read TGCGCCAGCAGCTTGGAAAGTTTGGGAGAGACCCAGTACTTC. The rearrangement uses TRBV5-1 and TRBJ2-5; no clear D. This CDR3 spans 14 amino acids. Germline V CDR1 and CDR2: SGHRS, YFSETQ. V lost 0 bases and J lost 4, with 10 bases in between.

This clonotype was observed many times. The chain carries TRBV6-6 and TRBJ2-7, with D possibly being TRBD1 (6 bases). Germline V lookup: CDR1 MNHNY, CDR2 SVGAGI (reference sequence). The CDR3 length is 14 residues. V was pared by 7 bases and J by 2 bases, with 15 bases between. The CDR3 is CASTDRGGTYEQYV. Here the CDR3 DNA reads TGTGCCAGCACCGACAGAGGGGGAACCTACGAGCAGTACGTC.

This clonotype came up many times. The chain employs TRBV10-2 and TRBJ2-2; D not certain. The V and J ends lost 1 base and 4 bases respectively, with 10 bases between them. The CDR3 covers 15 residues. CDR1 is WSHSY, CDR2 SAAADI, per germline. The CDR3 spells CASSEWLRGTGELFF. CDR3 DNA sequence: TGCGCCAGCAGTGAGTGGCTTCGCGGCACCGGGGAGCTGTTTTTT.

This clonotype was seen many times. V usage is TRBV7-8 and J usage is TRBJ1-6; 10 bases line up with TRBD1. Unmatched junction bases numbered 1, after V lost 4 bases and J lost 7 bases. CDR1 is SGHVS and CDR2 is FQNEAQ in the germline V gene. This CDR3 has 14 residues. This CDR3 is CASSSDRGNSPLHF. CDR3 in DNA: TGTGCCAGCAGCTCGGACAGGGGGAATTCACCCCTCCACTTT.

This clonotype was seen ten or more times. This chain connects TRBV6-1 to TRBJ1-2; TRBD1 aligns across 7 bases. With 5 bases clipped from V and 8 bases from J, the junction kept 5 bases outside the gene matches. This CDR3 has 12 residues. CDR1 is MNHNS and CDR2 is SASEGT in the germline V gene. CDR3 region: CASSSTGVGYTF. CDR3 nucleotide sequence: TGTGCCAGCAGTTCCACAGGGGTCGGCTACACCTTC.

This clonotype was recorded at least ten times. This sequence joins TRBV19 and TRBJ1-1, with 8 bases identical to TRBD1. V shed 7 bases and J 1 base; nucleotides not matched to a gene: 14. The CDR3 consists of 17 residues. Germline V gene lookup returns CDR1 LNHDA and CDR2 SQIVND (reference sequence). CDR3 residues: CASTKTTLGTGNTEAFF. CDR3 nucleotides: TGTGCCAGTACCAAAACTACCTTAGGGACAGGGAACACTGAAGCTTTCTTT.

At least ten counts were recorded for this clonotype. The chain carries TRBV5-6 and TRBJ2-2, with 9 positions matching TRBD1. The ends lost 1 base at V and 6 bases at J; junction bases unmatched: 7. CDR3 length: 16 amino acids. CDR1 is SGHDT and CDR2 is YYEEEE in the germline V gene. CDR3 amino acids: CASSLIGQGLSGELFF. As DNA, the CDR3 is TGTGCCAGCAGCTTGATCGGACAGGGGCTTTCCGGGGAGCTGTTTTTT. Full variable domain (rest looked up from reference TRBV5-6 and TRBJ2-2): DAGVTQSPTHLIKTRGQQVTLRCSPKSGHDTVSWYQQALGQGPQFIFQYYEEEERQRGNFPDRFSGHQFPNYSSELNVNALLLGDSALYLCASSLIGQGLSGELFFGEGSRLTVL.

This clonotype was found a few times. J is TRBJ1-5 and V is TRBV2; maybe TRBD1 (6 bases). Germline V lookup: CDR1 SNHLY, CDR2 FYNNEI. CDR3 length: 15 residues. Between the trimmed V and J ends, which lost 3 bases and 0 bases, there was a span of 9 bases. In DNA, the CDR3 is TGTGCCAGCAGTGAGTGGGACACTAGCAATCAGCCCCAGCATTTT. This codes for CASSEWDTSNQPQHF.

The table lists this clonotype with many counts. The chain recombines TRBV19 with TRBJ1-5; D is undetermined. Trimming left V 4 bases short and J 4 bases short, with 17 bases between. Per germline, CDR1 LNHDA and CDR2 SQIVND (reference sequence). The CDR3 loop spans 16 amino acids. The CDR3 DNA sequence: TGTGCCAGTAGTAAAGGTGCCAGACCGGGGAATCAGCCCCAGCATTTT. Translation gives CASSKGARPGNQPQHF.

This clonotype came up a few times. The CDR3 loop is CASSEPGRVTEAFF. In nucleotides, the CDR3 is TGTGCCAGCAGTGAACCTGGCCGGGTAACTGAAGCTTTCTTT. The rearrangement joins TRBV6-1 to TRBJ1-1, with no clear D. Germline loops: CDR1 MNHNS, CDR2 SASEGT. V was shortened by 2 bases and J by 5 bases, with 12 bases between the two germline ends. The CDR3 has 14 residues.

Many counts were recorded for this clonotype. The chain is built from TRBV20-1 and TRBJ2-7; D uncertain. The CDR3 loop spans 12 amino acids. Germline assignment: CDR1 DFQATT and CDR2 SNEGSKA (reference sequence). Trimming left V 6 bases short and J 2 bases short, with 11 bases between. The CDR3 sequence: CSAQTGTYEQYV. The CDR3 DNA is TGCAGTGCCCAGACGGGTACCTACGAGCAGTACGTC.

The chain has TRBV10-1 and TRBJ2-2; D possibly corresponds to TRBD2 (5 bases). The V gene lost 6 bases and the J gene lost 4 bases, with 6 bases spanning the gap. Per the germline V gene, CDR1 is WNHNN and CDR2 is SYGVQD (reference sequence). CDR3 length: 12 residues. For the CDR3, the DNA is TGCGCCAGCAGCCGGGGCACCGGGGAGCTGTTTTTT. Its translation is CASSRGTGELFF.

This clonotype was seen ten or more times. This chain connects TRBV12-3 or TRBV12-4 to TRBJ1-4; D gene unclear. There are 14 residues in the CDR3. V shed 3 bases and J shed 7 bases, with 12 bases lying between them. The CDR3 here is CASSLRVRSEKLFF. Written as DNA, the CDR3 is TGTGCCAGCAGTTTGCGAGTAAGAAGTGAAAAACTGTTTTTT.

This clonotype has a count of ten or more. The J gene is TRBJ1-1, the V gene TRBV12-3 or TRBV12-4; TRBD1 might be the D (6 bases). V lost 6 bases, J lost 4 bases, and 18 bases lay in between. CDR3 length equals 15 residues. The CDR3 loop is CASRQGRLGRTEAFF. CDR3 sequence (DNA): TGTGCCAGCAGACAGGGACGCTTAGGGCGCACTGAAGCTTTCTTT.

This clonotype was seen at least ten times. This rearrangement joins TRBV12-3 or TRBV12-4 to TRBJ1-5; D call uncertain. There are 14 residues in the CDR3. Trimming pared 6 bases from V and 0 bases from J, leaving 9 bases between. DNA for the CDR3: TGTGCCAGCAGATACTCGGGTAGCAATCAGCCCCAGCATTTT. Translating it yields CASRYSGSNQPQHF.

There are a few counts of this clonotype. This chain joins TRBV3-1 and TRBJ2-5; 8 bases fit TRBD1. The CDR3 contains 17 residues. CDR1 is LGHDT, CDR2 YNNKEL, per germline (reference sequence). With V trimmed by 4 bases and J by 7 bases, 17 bases remained unmatched. As DNA, the CDR3 is TGTGCCAGCAGCCCTCCTTTGACGGGACAGGTTCTTTTGACCCAGTACTTC. It specifies CASSPPLTGQVLLTQYF.

There are many counts of this clonotype. The chain uses TRBV3-1 and TRBJ1-1; D is undetermined. Germline-derived CDR1 and CDR2 are LGHDT and YNNKEL (reference sequence). The V and J ends lost 1 base and 0 bases respectively, with 12 bases between them. The CDR3 loop spans 16 amino acids. The CDR3 DNA sequence: TGTGCCAGCAGCCAAGTCTCAGGAACCCTGAACACTGAAGCTTTCTTT. Its protein is CASSQVSGTLNTEAFF.

This clonotype was counted at least ten times. The rearrangement uses TRBV7-9 and TRBJ1-3; D remains ambiguous. Per germline, CDR1 SEHNR and CDR2 FQNEAQ (reference sequence). V was clipped by 0 bases and J by 3 bases, with 12 bases between them. The CDR3 consists of 16 residues. CDR3 DNA sequence: TGTGCCAGCAGCTTAGCGGGGTTCGGATTTGGAAACACCATATATTTT. Its translation: CASSLAGFGFGNTIYF. Filled out from reference TRBV7-9 and TRBJ1-3, the complete variable domain reads DTGVSQNPRHKITKRGQNVTFRCDPISEHNRLYWYRQTLGQGPEFLTYFQNEAQLEKSRLLSDRFSAERPKGSFSTLEIQRTEQGDSAMYLCASSLAGFGFGNTIYFGEGSWLTVV.

The chain links TRBV7-2 to TRBJ1-4; D perhaps matches TRBD1 (5 bases). Per germline, CDR1 SGHTA and CDR2 FQGNSA. This CDR3 contains 16 residues. V lost 5 bases and J 1 base, leaving 14 bases between the germline ends. The CDR3 reads CASSPLRGETNEKLFF. The DNA for the CDR3 is TGTGCCAGCAGCCCTCTCCGGGGGGAAACTAATGAAAAACTGTTTTTT.

The V call is TRBV6-6, the J call TRBJ1-1; D not resolved. The V end was cut by 0 bases, the J end by 5 bases, with 13 bases between. This CDR3 region has 15 residues. The germline gives CDR1 MNHNY, CDR2 SVGAGI (reference sequence). The CDR3 region has the DNA TGTGCCAGCAGTTACTCGGGGAGTGGGAGTACTGAAGCTTTCTTT. This gives the protein CASSYSGSGSTEAFF.